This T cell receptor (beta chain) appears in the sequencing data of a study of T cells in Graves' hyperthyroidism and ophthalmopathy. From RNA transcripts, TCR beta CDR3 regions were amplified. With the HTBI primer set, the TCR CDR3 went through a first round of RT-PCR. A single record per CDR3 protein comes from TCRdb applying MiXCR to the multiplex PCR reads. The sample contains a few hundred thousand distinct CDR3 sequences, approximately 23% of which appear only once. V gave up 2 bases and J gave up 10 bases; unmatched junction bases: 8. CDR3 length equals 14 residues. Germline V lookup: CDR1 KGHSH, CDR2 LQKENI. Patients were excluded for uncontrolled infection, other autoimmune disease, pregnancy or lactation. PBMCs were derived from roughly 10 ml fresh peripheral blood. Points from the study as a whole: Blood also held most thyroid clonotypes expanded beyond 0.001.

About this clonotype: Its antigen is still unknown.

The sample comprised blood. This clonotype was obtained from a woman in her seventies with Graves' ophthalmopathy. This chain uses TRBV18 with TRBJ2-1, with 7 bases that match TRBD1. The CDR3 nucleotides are TGTGCCAGCTCACCAGAGAACCACAGGGGCGAGCAGTTCTTC. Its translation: CASSPENHRGEQFF.